Below, 2 T cell receptor beta chains from the same sample are listed, as sequenced in a study of cytomegalovirus exposure and HLA in healthy donors. Both 60 Vbeta primers and 13 Jbeta primers went into the PCR. Here immunoSEQ multiplex PCR was the method, and the copy in TCRdb shows in-frame clones only, minus some. The data show some 150,000 clones, under 90% seen once. Sequencing was done on a sample of PBMCs. Receptors originate from a male donor in good health and CMV-seronegative.

V is TRBV5-1 and J is TRBJ2-2, with 7 bases matching TRBD1. The CDR3 length is 16 residues. V shed 1 base, J shed 0 bases, and the junction held 3 bases outside the gene matches. CDR1 SGHRS and CDR2 YFSETQ come from the germline V gene. For the CDR3, the DNA is TGCGCCAGCAGCTTGTCGGGGACAGCGAACACCGGGGAGCTGTTTTTT. Translating it yields CASSLSGTANTGELFF. Full variable domain (rest looked up from reference TRBV5-1 and TRBJ2-2): KAGVTQTPRYLIKTRGQQVTLSCSPISGHRSVSWYQQTPGQGLQFLFEYFSETQRNKGNFPGRFSGRQFSNSRSEMNVSTLELGDSALYLCASSLSGTANTGELFFGEGSRLTVL.

J is TRBJ2-7 and V is TRBV11-2; perhaps TRBD1 as D (7 bases). V was trimmed by 1 base and J by 4 bases, leaving 11 bases between them. Germline V lookup: CDR1 SGHAT, CDR2 FQNNGV. CDR3 length: 14 residues. The CDR3 region is CASSLVAGGYEQYF. The CDR3 DNA follows: TGTGCCAGCAGCTTAGTGGCAGGGGGGTACGAGCAGTACTTC.